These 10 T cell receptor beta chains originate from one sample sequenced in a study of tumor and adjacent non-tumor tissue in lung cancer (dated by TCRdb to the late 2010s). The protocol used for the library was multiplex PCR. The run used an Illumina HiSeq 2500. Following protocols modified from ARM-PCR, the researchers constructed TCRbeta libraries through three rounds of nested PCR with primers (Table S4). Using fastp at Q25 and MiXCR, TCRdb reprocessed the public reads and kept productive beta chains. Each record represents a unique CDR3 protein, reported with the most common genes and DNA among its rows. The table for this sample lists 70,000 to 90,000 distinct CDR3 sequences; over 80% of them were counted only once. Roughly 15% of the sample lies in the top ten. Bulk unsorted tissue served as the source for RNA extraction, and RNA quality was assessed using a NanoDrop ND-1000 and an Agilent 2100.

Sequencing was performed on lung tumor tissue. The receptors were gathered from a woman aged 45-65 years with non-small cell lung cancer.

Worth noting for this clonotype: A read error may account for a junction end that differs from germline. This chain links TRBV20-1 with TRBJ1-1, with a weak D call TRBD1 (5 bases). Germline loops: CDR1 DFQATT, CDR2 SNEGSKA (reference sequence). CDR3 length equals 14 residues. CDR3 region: CSAPPRGLRTEAYF. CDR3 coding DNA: TGCAGTGCTCCTCCAAGGGGACTCCGGACTGAAGCTTACTTT.

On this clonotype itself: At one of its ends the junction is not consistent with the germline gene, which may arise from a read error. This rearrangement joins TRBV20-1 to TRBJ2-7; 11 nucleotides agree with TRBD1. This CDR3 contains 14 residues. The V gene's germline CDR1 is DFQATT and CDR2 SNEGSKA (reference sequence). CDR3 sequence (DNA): TGCAGTGCTGAGCCCTGGACAGGGGGCTACAAGCAGTACTTC. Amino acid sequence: CSAEPWTGGYKQYF.

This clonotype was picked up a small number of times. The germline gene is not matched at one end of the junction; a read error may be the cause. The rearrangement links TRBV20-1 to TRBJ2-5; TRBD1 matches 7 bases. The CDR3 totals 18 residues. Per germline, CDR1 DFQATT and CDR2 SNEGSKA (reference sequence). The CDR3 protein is CSARDGFTRQGFGETQYF. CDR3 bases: TGCAGTGCTAGAGATGGTTTTACCAGACAGGGCTTCGGGGAGACACAGTACTTC.

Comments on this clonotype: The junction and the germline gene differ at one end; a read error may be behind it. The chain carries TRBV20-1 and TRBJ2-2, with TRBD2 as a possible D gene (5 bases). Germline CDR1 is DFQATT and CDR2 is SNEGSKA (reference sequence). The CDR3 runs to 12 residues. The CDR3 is CNARAHTGEPFF. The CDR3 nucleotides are TGCAATGCTAGAGCCCACACCGGGGAACCGTTTTTT.

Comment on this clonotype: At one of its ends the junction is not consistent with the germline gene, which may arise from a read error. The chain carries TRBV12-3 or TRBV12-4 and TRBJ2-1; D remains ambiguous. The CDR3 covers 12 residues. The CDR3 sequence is CASSARYKEQFF. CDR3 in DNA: TGTGCCAGTAGTGCTCGATACAAAGAGCAGTTCTTC.

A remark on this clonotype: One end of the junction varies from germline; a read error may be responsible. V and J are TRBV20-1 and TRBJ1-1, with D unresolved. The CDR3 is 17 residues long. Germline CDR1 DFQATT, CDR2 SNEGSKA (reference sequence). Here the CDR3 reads CSARDPTSAGGRTEAYF. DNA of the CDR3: TGTAGTGCTAGAGATCCCACCTCGGCGGGAGGAAGGACTGAAGCTTACTTT.

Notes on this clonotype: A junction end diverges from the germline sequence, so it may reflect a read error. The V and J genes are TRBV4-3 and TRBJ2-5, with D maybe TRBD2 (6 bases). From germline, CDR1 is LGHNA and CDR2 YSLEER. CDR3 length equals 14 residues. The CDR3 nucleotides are TGCACCAGCAGCCAAGACCAGGAGTGGGAGGTCCAGTACTTC. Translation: CTSSQDQEWEVQYF.

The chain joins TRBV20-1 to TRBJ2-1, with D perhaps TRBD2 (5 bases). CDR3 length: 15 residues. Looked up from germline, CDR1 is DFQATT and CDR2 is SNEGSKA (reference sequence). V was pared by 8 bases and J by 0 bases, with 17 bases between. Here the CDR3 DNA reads TGCAGTACTACTTTCCTAGCCGCCTCCTACAATGAGCAGTTCTTC. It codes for CSTTFLAASYNEQFF.

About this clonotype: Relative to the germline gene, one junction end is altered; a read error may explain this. CDR3 coding DNA: TGCAGCGTTGAACTCTACGGGATCTACAATGAGCAGCTCTTC. Its translation is CSVELYGIYNEQLF. The J gene is TRBJ2-1, the V gene TRBV29-1, with D maybe TRBD2 (5 bases). There are 14 residues in the CDR3. Germline CDR1 reads SQVTM; CDR2 reads ANQGSEA.

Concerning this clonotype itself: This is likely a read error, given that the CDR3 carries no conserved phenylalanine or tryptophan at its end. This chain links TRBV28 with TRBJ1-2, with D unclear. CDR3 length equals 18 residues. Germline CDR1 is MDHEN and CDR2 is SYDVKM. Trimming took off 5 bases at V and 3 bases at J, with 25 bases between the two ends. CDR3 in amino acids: CASSTLGSETFLDYGYTL. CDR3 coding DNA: TGTGCCAGCAGTACCCTGGGCTCTGAGACCTTTTTGGACTATGGCTACACCTTA.